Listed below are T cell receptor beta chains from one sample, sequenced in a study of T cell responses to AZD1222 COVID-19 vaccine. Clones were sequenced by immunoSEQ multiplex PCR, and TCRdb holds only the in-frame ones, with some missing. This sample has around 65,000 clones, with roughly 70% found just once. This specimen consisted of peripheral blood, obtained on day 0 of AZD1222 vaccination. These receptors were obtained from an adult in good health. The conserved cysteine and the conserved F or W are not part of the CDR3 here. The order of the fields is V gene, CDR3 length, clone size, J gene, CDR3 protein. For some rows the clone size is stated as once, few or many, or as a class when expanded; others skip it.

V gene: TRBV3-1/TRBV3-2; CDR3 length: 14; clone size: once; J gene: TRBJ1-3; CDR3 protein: ASSQDLRGARNTIY
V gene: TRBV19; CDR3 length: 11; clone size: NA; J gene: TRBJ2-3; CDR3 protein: ASSIGGADTQY
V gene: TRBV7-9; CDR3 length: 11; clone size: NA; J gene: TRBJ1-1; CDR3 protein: ASSFDRWTEAF
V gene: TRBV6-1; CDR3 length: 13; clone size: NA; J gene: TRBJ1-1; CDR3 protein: ASRPNREGFTEAF
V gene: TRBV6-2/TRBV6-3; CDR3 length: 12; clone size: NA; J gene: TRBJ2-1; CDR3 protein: ASSRTGSYNEQF
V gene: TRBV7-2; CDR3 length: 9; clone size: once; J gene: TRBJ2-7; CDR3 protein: ASSFRGLQY
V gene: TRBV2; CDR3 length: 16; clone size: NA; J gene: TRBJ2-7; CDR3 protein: ASTTPASGGGTEWEQY
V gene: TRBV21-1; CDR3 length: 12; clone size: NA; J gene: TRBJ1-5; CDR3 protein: ASSKVRVNQPQH
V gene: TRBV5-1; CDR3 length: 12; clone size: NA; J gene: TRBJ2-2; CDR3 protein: ASSLAPGGGELF
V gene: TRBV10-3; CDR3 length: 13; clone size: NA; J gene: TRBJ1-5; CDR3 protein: AISSGPGQGQPQH
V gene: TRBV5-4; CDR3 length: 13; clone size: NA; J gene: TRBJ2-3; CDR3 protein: ASSLGGGGTDTQY
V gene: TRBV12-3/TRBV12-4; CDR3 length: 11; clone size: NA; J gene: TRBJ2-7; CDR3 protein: ASSLAASYEQY
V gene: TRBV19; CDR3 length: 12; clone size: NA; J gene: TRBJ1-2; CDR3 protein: ASSILAGGYGYT
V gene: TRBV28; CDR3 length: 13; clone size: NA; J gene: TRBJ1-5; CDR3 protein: ASSRQGVSNQPQH
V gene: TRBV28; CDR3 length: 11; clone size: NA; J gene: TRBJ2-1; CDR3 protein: ASSGLSYNEQF
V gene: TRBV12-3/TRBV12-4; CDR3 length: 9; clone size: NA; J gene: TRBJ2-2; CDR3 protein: ASSVAGRLF
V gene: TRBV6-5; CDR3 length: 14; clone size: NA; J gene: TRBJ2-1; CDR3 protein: ASSYSSGGTYNEQF
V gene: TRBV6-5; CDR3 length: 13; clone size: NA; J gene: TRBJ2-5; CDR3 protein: ASSYGQGAGETQY
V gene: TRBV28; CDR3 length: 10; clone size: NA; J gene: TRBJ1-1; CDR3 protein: ASSPRGYTAF
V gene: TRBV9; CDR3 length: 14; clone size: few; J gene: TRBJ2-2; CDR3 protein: ASSVEGLAGTGELF
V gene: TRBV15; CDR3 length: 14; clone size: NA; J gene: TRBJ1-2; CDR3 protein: ATSRDRNRLVNGYT
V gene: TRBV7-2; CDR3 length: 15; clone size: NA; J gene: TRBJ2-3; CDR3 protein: ASSLEAGGPGTDTQY
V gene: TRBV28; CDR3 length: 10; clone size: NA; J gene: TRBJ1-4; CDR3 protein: ASSPPYQKLF
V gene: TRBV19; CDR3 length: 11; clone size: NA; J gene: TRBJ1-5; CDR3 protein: ASTSGGSQPQH
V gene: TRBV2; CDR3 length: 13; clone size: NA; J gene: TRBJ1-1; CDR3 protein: ASSEAGQGHTEAF
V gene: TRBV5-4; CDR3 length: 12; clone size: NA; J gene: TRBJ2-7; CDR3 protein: ASSFSLSSYEQY
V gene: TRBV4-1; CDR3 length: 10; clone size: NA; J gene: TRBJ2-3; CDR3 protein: ASSQGEDTQY
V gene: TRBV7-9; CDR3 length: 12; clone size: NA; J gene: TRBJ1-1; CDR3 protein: ASSLGTENTEAF
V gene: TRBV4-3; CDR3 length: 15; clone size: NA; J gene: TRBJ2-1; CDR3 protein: ASSQDSTGLVGNEQF
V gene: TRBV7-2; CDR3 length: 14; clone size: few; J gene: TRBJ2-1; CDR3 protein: ASSKGGTPQRDEQF
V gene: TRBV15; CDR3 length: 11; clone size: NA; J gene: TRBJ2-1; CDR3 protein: ATSSGQGHEQF
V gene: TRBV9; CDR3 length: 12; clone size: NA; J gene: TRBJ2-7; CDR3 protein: ASSVGQDLGEQY
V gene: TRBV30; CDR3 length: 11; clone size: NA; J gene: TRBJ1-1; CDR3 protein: AWSVHRNTEAF
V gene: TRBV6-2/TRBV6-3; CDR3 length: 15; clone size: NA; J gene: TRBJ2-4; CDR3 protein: ASSYHSDTLAKNIQY
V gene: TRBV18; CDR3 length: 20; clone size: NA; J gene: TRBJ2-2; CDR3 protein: ASSPHLFAGEVNFANTGELF
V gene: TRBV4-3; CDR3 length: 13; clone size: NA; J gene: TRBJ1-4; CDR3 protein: ASSSYRGPNEKLF
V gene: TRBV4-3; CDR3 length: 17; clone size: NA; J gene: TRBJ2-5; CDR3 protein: ASSQDWASGGARQETQY
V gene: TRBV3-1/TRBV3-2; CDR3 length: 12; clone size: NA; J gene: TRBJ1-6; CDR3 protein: ASSPDRVNSPLH
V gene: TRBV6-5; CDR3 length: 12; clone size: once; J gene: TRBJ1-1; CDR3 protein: ASGRDRGNTEAF
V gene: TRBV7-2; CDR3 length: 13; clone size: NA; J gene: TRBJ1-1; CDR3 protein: ASSSAAGFHTEAF
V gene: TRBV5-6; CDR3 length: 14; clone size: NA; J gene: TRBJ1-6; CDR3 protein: ASSLGATGGYSPLH
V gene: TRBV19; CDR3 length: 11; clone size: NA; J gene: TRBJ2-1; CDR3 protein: ATTSGGYNEQF
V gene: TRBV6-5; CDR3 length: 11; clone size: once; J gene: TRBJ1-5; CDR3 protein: ASSYEVDQPQH
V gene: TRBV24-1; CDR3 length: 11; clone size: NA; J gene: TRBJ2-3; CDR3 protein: ATSPRGSDTQY
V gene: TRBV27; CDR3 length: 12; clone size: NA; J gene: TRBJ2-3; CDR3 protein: ASSLTSGGDTQY
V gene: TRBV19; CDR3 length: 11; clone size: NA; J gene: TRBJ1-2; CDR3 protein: ASSIDNRYGYT
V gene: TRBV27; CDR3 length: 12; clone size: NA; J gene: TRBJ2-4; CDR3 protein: ASRWTGAYDIQY
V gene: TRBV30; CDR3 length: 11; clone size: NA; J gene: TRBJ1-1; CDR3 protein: AWEKSGGTEAF
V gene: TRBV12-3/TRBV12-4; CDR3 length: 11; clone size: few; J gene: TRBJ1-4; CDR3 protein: ASSSLEGEKLF
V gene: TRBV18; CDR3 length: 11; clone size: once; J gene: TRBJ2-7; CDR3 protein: ASSPANDYEQY
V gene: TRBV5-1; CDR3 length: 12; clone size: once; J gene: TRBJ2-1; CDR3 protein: ASSPRVASDEQF
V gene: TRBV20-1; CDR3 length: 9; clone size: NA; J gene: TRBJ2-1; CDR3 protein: SAGSYNEQF
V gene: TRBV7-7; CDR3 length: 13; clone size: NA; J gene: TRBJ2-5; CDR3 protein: ASSPGPQYQETQY
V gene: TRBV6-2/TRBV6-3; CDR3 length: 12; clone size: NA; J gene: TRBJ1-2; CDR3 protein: ASSFIGQGEGYT
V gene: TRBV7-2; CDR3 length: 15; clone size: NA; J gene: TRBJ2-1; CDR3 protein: ASSWGGRRGLNNEQF
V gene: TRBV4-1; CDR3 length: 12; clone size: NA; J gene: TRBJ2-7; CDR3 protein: ASSQGRAPYEQY
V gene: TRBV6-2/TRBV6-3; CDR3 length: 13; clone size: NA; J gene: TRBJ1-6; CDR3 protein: ASSYFGAGDSPLH
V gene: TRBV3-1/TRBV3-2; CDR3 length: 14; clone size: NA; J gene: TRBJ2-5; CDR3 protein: ASSLCPRTSKETQY
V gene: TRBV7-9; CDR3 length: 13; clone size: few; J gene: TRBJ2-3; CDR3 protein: ASSPDGSSTDTQY